This record concerns one TCR beta chain sequence. Its target is unknown. The entry originates in a study of blood T cells in healthy people across ages. Study-level results: Possibly confounding the expanded clonotype changes was the fact that donor CMV status was unknown.

Primed by a sample-barcoded 5' primer and a J-beta primer mix, a second PCR proceeded for roughly 6 to 12 cycles. Each cDNA was tagged by a template-switch adaptor containing 12 random nucleotides. TCRdb reanalysed the 5' RACE reads using MiXCR and keeps one entry per CDR3 protein. This table holds around 500,000 distinct CDR3 sequences, more than 45% found once. Per the germline V gene, CDR1 is SGHTA and CDR2 is FQGNSA. With 0 bases clipped from V and 5 bases from J, the junction kept 5 bases outside the gene matches. The CDR3 covers 16 residues. The sample consisted of blood. The receptor was derived from a man of 80 years or more in good health. This rearrangement joins TRBV7-2 to TRBJ1-2; 11 bases are shared with TRBD1. CDR3 DNA: TGTGCCAGCAGCTTAGCTGCGGGACAGGGGGTATATGGCTACACCTTC. Amino acid sequence: CASSLAAGQGVYGYTF.